This T cell receptor (beta chain) was retrieved from a study of blood T cell repertoires in COVID-19. Study overall: Specimens from acute and convalescent COVID-19 originated in the United States, Italy and Spain. Sample material is recorded as cDNA or gDNA derived from T cells, B-cell-depleted T cells, or PBMCs.

Germline V lookup: CDR1 SGHDN, CDR2 FVKESK. This CDR3 contains 12 residues. Deletions cut 0 bases from V and 14 bases from J, with 13 bases between. Original processing methods: Counts of nucleated cells, estimated from reference gene primer amplification, were obtained. TCRdb's copy holds only in-frame clones and misses some; the assay was immunoSEQ multiplex PCR. That table supplies the V and J calls and clone size; D and trimming were determined from the DNA. In the table there are 100,000 to 150,000 clones, around three quarters of which are singletons. This chain joins TRBV14 and TRBJ1-1; D call uncertain. Sequencing was done on a sample of peripheral blood. The receptor was derived from a woman aged 70-85 years with acute or convalescent COVID-19. The CDR3 region is CASSQDGRSPFF. CDR3 DNA: TGTGCCAGCAGCCAAGACGGTCGAAGTCCCTTCTTT.